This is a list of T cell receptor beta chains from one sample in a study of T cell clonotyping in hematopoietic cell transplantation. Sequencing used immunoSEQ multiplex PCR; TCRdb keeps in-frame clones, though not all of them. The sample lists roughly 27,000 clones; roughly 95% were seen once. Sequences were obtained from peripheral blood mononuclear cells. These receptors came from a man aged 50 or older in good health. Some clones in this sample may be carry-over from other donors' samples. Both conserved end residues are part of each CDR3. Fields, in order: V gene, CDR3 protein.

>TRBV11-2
CASSLVLAGGKTQYF
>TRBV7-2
CASSLPQGAYYGYTF
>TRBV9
CASSADRGLGYTF
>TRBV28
CASSYSGKEKLFF
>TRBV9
CASSPYGQVGAGNTIYF
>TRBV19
CASSIPQGGFAKKLFF
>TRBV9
CASSVRLEGWTEAFF
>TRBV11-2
CASSLGEGGSFSSYEQYF
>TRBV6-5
CASRPLDRTSTEAFF
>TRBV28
CASSPLETRVTEQYF
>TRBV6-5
CASSDHRNNSPLHF
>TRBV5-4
CASASKGGTNEKLFF
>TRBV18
CASSSDGTFNEKLFF
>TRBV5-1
CASSLGREKNTEAFF
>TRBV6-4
CASSPPREGNTEAFF
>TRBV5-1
CASSLVSGSNYGYTF
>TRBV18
CASSPRTASGYTF
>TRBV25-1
CASSELGSYEQYF
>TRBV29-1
CAGALGGAGETQYF
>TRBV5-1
CASSPDPDQPQHF
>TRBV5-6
CASSDRVGGRRTEAFF
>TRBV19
CASSPGQGNYGYTF
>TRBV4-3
CASSQGVLTF
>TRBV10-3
CAISPATNEKLFF